The T cell receptor (beta chain) under discussion was sequenced for a study of beta chain features in type 1 diabetes. Study-wide results and caveats: TCRB CDR3s were moderately but significantly shorter in Type 1 diabetes patients in all four CD4+ subsets. Sampled from patients, naive, central memory and Treg TCRB repertoires appeared more similar than those sampled from healthy donors.

The length of the CDR3 is 15 residues. J lost 1 base, V lost 2 bases, and 3 bases had no gene match. The germline V gene has CDR1 SGHRS and CDR2 YFSETQ. The table lists this clone with a few counts. Its antigen remains unidentified. Sorting of CD4+ naive, central memory, regulatory and stem cell-like memory cells was performed via CD45RO/CCR7/CD25/CD127/CD95/CD27. Expressed TCRB transcripts were sequenced because the isolated RNA had all been reverse transcribed beforehand. The repertoire was sequenced with immunoSEQ multiplex PCR; TCRdb's copy has only in-frame clones and lacks some. The data contain approximately 260,000 clones, around 22% of them seen just once; the ten biggest clones take up about 0.012%.

V usage is TRBV5-1 and J usage is TRBJ2-1; 7 nucleotides agree with TRBD1. The sequenced material came from naive CD4+ T cells from blood. This clonotype was obtained from a woman aged 30 to 39 with type 1 diabetes. The CDR3 DNA reads as TGCGCCAGCAGCTTATTACAGGGGTCCTACAATGAGCAGTTCTTC. Protein product: CASSLLQGSYNEQFF. The full variable domain, completed using reference TRBV5-1 and TRBJ2-1, is KAGVTQTPRYLIKTRGQQVTLSCSPISGHRSVSWYQQTPGQGLQFLFEYFSETQRNKGNFPGRFSGRQFSNSRSEMNVSTLELGDSALYLCASSLLQGSYNEQFFGPGTRLTVL.